Listed here is a single TCR beta chain. No antigen is known for it. This CDR3 has 17 amino acids. Germline loops: CDR1 SGHTA, CDR2 FQGNSA. The V end lost 5 bases, the J end lost 2 bases, and 18 bases lay between the germline ends. Repertoires were generated with immunoSEQ multiplex PCR, while TCRdb's copy carries only in-frame clones and drops some. The sample lists about 33,000 clones, around 90% seen once, with 15% to 20% in the top ten. This specimen belongs to a study of T cells in localized non-small cell lung cancer. General study findings and limits: Longer overall survival associated with higher blood T cell density; shorter survival with higher adjacent-lung clonality.

This receptor was obtained from a man between 35 and 75 years old with stage III lung adenocarcinoma. The chain uses TRBV7-2 and TRBJ2-2, with a tentative D call TRBD2 (5 bases). The source material was peripheral blood mononuclear cells, sampled before any cancer treatment. CDR3 in amino acids: CASSKRTQRSNTGELFF. The CDR3 nucleotides read TGTGCCAGCAGCAAAAGGACTCAGCGGTCTAACACCGGGGAGCTGTTTTTT.